The 14 T cell receptor beta chains below were found in one sample sequenced in a study of beta chain features in type 1 diabetes. Since all of the isolated RNA was reverse transcribed, expressed TCRB transcripts were what got sequenced. Assay: immunoSEQ multiplex PCR; the TCRdb copy retains only in-frame clones and omits some. The profile shows 860,000 or so clones, roughly 15% of them singletons. Sample: naive CD4+ T cells from blood. The receptors derive from a woman between 18 and 29 years old in good health.

This clone has only a few counts. The J gene is TRBJ1-6, the V gene TRBV2; tentative D call: TRBD1 (5 bases). Deletions cut 6 bases from V and 3 bases from J, with 9 bases between. CDR1 is SNHLY and CDR2 is FYNNEI in the germline V gene. There are 14 residues in the CDR3. CDR3 loop: CASRGDGYNSPLHF. The CDR3 DNA reads as TGTGCCAGCAGGGGGGACGGCTATAATTCACCCCTCCACTTT.

The chain couples TRBV5-1 to TRBJ1-4; TRBD1 might be the D (5 bases). The V gene lost 0 bases and the J gene lost 10 bases, with 10 bases spanning the gap. This CDR3 has 13 amino acids. The V gene's germline CDR1 is SGHRS and CDR2 YFSETQ. The DNA of the CDR3 is TGCGCCAGCAGCTTGGAGCAGGGTAGAAAACTGTTTTTT. Translated: CASSLEQGRKLFF.

The CDR3 sequence is CASSPMGVLKETQYF. In DNA form, the CDR3 reads TGTGCCAGCAGCCCTATGGGGGTTCTAAAAGAGACCCAGTACTTC. The chain combines TRBV10-3 with TRBJ2-5, with D possibly being TRBD1 or TRBD2 (5 bases each). The V end lost 10 bases, the J end lost 3 bases, and 21 bases lay between the germline ends. Germline CDR1 and CDR2: ENHRY and SYGVKD. The CDR3 has 15 amino acids.

This clone turned up a few times. Other DNA variants within this sample encode the same CDR3. The chain joins TRBV28 to TRBJ2-7; D is undetermined. The CDR3 is 10 amino acids. Germline loops: CDR1 MDHEN, CDR2 SYDVKM. V was clipped by 6 bases and J by 4 bases, with 4 bases between them. CDR3 region: CASSKYEQYF. The CDR3 nucleotides read TGTGCCAGCAGCAAGTACGAGCAGTACTTC.

This chain links TRBV7-3 with TRBJ2-3, with TRBD1 as a possible D gene (5 bases). CDR1 SGHTA and CDR2 FQGTGA come from the germline V gene. This CDR3 is built from 15 residues. With 5 bases removed from V and 0 bases from J, the gap between germline ends came to 12 bases. CDR3 region: CASSAQGVSTDTQYF. CDR3 nucleotide sequence: TGTGCCAGCAGCGCTCAGGGCGTCAGCACAGATACGCAGTATTTT.

The rearrangement links TRBV6-5 to TRBJ2-7, with D tentatively TRBD1 or TRBD2 (5 bases each). Per the germline V gene, CDR1 is MNHEY and CDR2 is SVGAGI. This CDR3 has 15 amino acids. V lost 4 bases, J lost 5 bases, and 18 bases lay in between. CDR3: CASSSGTRRRDEQYF. CDR3 DNA sequence: TGTGCCAGCAGTTCCGGGACCAGGCGGCGTGACGAGCAGTACTTC.

In the case of this clone: Other DNA sequences in the sample encode the same CDR3. The rearrangement uses TRBV7-9 and TRBJ1-2; D is unclear. Germline CDR1 SEHNR, CDR2 FQNEAQ (reference sequence). Trimming removed 1 base from V and 8 bases from J, with 8 bases in between. The CDR3 loop spans 12 amino acids. The CDR3 loop is CASSLELGGYTF. The CDR3 DNA sequence: TGTGCCAGCAGCTTAGAACTCGGCGGCTACACCTTC.

The rearrangement uses TRBV10-3 and TRBJ2-5, with TRBD1 as a possible D gene (6 bases). This CDR3 contains 13 residues. V was trimmed by 10 bases and J by 4 bases, leaving 16 bases between them. Looked up from germline, CDR1 is ENHRY and CDR2 is SYGVKD. CDR3 sequence reads: CASSPNRVETQYF. CDR3 nucleotide sequence: TGTGCCAGCAGCCCTAACAGGGTAGAGACCCAGTACTTC.

This clone came up a few times. This chain links TRBV18 with TRBJ1-2; D not resolved. Germline V gene data show CDR1 as KGHSH and CDR2 as LQKENI. The ends were cut back, 4 bases at V and 6 bases at J, with 15 bases in the middle. The CDR3 covers 14 residues. This CDR3 reads CASSHTPAGDGYTF. CDR3 sequence (DNA): TGTGCCAGCTCACACACCCCGGCGGGTGATGGCTACACCTTC.

This clone was counted between two and nine times. The chain combines TRBV10-3 with TRBJ1-5; the D gene is possibly TRBD1 (5 bases). The CDR3 loop spans 12 amino acids. The V gene lost 3 bases and the J gene lost 8 bases, with 8 bases spanning the gap. The germline V gene has CDR1 ENHRY and CDR2 SYGVKD. Written as DNA, the CDR3 is TGTGCCATCAGTGACAGGGAGAAGCCCCAGCATTTT. Encoded protein: CAISDREKPQHF.

CDR3 region: CASSAGTSLEQYF. The CDR3 coding sequence is TGTGCCAGCAGTGCCGGGACTAGCCTCGAGCAGTACTTC. The chain employs TRBV2 and TRBJ2-7, with TRBD2 matching 9 bases. Trimming took 4 bases from V and 6 from J; bases not matched to a gene: 4. The CDR3 is made up of 13 amino acids. CDR1 is SNHLY, CDR2 FYNNEI, per germline.

The chain uses TRBV4-3 and TRBJ2-7; 9 bases are shared with TRBD1. Trimming took 5 bases from V and 2 from J; bases not matched to a gene: 7. The CDR3 extends over 15 amino acids. Germline lookup yields CDR1 LGHNA and CDR2 YSLEER. The DNA for the CDR3 is TGCGCCAGCAGCATCCGGGACAGGGAAACCTACGAGCAGTACTTC. This encodes CASSIRDRETYEQYF.

This clone was seen more than once but under ten times. The chain joins TRBV4-3 to TRBJ2-7; 15 nucleotides line up with TRBD2. This CDR3 spans 18 amino acids. V dropped 2 bases and J dropped 3; count of bases not matched to a gene: 8. CDR1 is LGHNA and CDR2 is YSLEER in the germline V gene. In nucleotides, the CDR3 is TGCGCCAGCAGCCAACGTGGACTAGCGGGAGGGCCCCACTACGAGCAGTACTTC. This translates into CASSQRGLAGGPHYEQYF.

This clone was detected only a few times. The chain couples TRBV2 to TRBJ2-1; 7 bases map to TRBD2. The V gene's germline CDR1 is SNHLY and CDR2 FYNNEI. V lost 3 bases, J lost 1 base, and 3 bases stayed unmatched. The CDR3 spans 15 residues. The CDR3 region is CASSESGLSYNEQFF. DNA of the CDR3: TGTGCCAGCAGTGAGTCGGGACTATCCTACAATGAGCAGTTCTTC.